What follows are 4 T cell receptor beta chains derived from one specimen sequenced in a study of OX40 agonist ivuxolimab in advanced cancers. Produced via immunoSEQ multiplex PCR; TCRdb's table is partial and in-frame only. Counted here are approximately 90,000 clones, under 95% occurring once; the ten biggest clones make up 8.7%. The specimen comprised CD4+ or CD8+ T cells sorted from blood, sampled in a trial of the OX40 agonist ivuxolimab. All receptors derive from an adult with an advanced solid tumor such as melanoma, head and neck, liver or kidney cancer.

The CDR3 loop reads CASSLGTSGIKQYF. The DNA for the CDR3 is TGTGCCAGCAGCCTTGGGACTAGCGGGATAAAGCAGTACTTC. The chain carries TRBV7-9 and TRBJ2-7, with 13 bases aligning to TRBD2. The V gene's germline CDR1 is SEHNR and CDR2 FQNEAQ (reference sequence). With V trimmed by 5 bases and J by 8 bases, 6 bases remained unmatched. The CDR3 totals 14 residues. Full variable domain (rest looked up from reference TRBV7-9 and TRBJ2-7): DTGVSQNPRHKITKRGQNVTFRCDPISEHNRLYWYRQTLGQGPEFLTYFQNEAQLEKSRLLSDRFSAERPKGSFSTLEIQRTEQGDSAMYLCASSLGTSGIKQYFGPGTRLTVT.

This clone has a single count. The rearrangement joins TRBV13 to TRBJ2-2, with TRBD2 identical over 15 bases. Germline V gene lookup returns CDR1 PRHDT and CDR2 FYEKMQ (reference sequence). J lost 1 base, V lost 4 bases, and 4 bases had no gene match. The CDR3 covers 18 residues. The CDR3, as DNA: TGTGCCAGCAGCTCGGGACTAGCGGGAGGCCTGAACACCGGGGAGCTGTTTTTT. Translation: CASSSGLAGGLNTGELFF.

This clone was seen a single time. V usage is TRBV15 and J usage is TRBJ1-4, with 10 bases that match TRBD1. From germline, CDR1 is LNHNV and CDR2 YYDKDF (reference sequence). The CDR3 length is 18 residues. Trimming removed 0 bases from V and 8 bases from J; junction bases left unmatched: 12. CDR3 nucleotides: TGTGCCACCAGCAGAGATTCTAATACCGGGACAGGGGTCGAAAAACTGTTTTTT. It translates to CATSRDSNTGTGVEKLFF.

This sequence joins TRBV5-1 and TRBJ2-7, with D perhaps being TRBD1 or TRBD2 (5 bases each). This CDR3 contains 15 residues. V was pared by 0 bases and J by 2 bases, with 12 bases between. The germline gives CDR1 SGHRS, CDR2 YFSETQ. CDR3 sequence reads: CASSLVDGGAYEQYF. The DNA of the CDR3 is TGCGCCAGCAGCTTGGTAGATGGGGGAGCCTACGAGCAGTACTTC.